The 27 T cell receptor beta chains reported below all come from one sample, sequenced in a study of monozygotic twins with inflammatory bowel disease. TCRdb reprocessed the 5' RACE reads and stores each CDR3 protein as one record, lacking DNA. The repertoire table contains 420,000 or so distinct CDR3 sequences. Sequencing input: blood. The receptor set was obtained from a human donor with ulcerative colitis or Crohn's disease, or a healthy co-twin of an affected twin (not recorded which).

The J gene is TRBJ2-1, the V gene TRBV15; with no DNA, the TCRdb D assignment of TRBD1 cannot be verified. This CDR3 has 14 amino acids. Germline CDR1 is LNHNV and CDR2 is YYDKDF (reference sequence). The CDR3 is CATTPWDVYNEQFF.

CDR3 in amino acids: CASSLTGNLYNEQFF. This rearrangement joins TRBV7-2 to TRBJ2-1. This CDR3 contains 15 residues. CDR1 and CDR2 from the germline V gene are SGHTA and FQGNSA.

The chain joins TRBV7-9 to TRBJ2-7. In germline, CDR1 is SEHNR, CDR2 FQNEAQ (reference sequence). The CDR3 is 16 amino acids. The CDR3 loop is CASSLGRVGLGYEQYF. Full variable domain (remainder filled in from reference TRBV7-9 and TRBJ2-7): DTGVSQNPRHKITKRGQNVTFRCDPISEHNRLYWYRQTLGQGPEFLTYFQNEAQLEKSRLLSDRFSAERPKGSFSTLEIQRTEQGDSAMYLCASSLGRVGLGYEQYFGPGTRLTVT.

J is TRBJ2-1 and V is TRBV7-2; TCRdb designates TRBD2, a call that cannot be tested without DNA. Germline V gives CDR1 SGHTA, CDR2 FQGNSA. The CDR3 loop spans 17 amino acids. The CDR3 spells CASSSGLGLAFYNEQFF.

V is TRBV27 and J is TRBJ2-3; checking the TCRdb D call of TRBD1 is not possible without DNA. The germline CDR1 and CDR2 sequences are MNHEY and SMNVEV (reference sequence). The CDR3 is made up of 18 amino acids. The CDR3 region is CASSLFPGEVLGTDTQYF.

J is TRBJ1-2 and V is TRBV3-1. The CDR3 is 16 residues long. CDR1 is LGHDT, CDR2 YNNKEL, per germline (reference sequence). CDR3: CASSQGAGGTHYGYTF.

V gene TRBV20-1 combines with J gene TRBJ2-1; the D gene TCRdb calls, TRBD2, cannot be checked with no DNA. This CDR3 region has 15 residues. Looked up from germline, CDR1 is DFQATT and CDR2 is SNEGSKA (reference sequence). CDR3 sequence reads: CSAPESGVDYNEQFF.

The CDR3 loop reads CADGQGDTDTQYF. V and J are TRBV12-3 or TRBV12-4 and TRBJ2-3; TCRdb calls TRBD1, which cannot be checked without DNA. The CDR3 loop spans 13 amino acids.

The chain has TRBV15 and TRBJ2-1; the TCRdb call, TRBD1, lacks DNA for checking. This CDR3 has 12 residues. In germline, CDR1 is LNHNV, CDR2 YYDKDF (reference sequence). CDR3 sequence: CATSSYRAEQFF.

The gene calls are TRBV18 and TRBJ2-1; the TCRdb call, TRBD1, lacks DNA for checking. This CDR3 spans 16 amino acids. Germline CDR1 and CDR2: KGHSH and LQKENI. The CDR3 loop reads CASSPYPGTGWNEQFF.

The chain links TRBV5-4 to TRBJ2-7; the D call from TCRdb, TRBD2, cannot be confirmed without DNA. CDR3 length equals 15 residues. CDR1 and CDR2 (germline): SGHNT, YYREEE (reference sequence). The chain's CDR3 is CASSTTSGRYHEQYF. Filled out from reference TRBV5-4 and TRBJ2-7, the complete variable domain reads ETGVTQSPTHLIKTRGQQVTLRCSSQSGHNTVSWYQQALGQGPQFIFQYYREEENGRGNFPPRFSGLQFPNYSSELNVNALELDDSALYLCASSTTSGRYHEQYFGPGTRLTVT.

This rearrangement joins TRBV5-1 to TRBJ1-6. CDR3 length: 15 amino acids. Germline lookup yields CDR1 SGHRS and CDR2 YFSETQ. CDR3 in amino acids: CASSSTDPYNSPLHF.

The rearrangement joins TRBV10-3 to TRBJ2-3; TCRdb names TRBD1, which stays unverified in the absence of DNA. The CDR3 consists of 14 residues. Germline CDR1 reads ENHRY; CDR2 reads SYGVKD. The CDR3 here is CAISESPGGDTQYF.

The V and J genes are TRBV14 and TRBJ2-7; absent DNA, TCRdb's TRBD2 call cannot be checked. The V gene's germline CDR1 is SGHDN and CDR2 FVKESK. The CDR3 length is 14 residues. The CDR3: CASSQARGSYEQYF.

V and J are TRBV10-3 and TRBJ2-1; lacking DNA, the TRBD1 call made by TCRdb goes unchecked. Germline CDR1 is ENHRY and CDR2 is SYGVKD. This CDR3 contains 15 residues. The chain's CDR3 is CAISEEGGYIDEQFF.

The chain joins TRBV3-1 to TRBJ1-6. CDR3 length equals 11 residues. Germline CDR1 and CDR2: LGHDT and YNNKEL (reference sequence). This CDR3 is CASSQFPPLHF. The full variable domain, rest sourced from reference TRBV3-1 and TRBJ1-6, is DTAVSQTPKYLVTQMGNDKSIKCEQNLGHDTMYWYKQDSKKFLKIMFSYNNKELIINETVPNRFSPKSPDKAHLNLHINSLELGDSAVYFCASSQFPPLHFGNGTRLTVT.

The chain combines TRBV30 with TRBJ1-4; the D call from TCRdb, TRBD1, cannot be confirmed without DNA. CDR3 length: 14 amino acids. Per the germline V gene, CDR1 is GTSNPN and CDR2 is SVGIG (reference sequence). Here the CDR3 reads CAWSTGTGLEKLFF.

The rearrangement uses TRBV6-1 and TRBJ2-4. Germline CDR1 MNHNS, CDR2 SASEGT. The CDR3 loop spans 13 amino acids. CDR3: CASSERGTSIQYF.

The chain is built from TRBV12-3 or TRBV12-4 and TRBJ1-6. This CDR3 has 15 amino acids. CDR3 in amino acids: CASSSSLVFNSPLHF.

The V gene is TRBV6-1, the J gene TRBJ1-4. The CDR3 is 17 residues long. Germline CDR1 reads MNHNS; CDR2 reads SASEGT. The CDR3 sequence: CASSEAASRGPREKLFF.

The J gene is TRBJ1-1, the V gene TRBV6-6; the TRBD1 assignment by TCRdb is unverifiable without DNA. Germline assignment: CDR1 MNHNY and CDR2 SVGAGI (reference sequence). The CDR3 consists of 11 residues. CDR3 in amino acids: CASGDSGLAFF.

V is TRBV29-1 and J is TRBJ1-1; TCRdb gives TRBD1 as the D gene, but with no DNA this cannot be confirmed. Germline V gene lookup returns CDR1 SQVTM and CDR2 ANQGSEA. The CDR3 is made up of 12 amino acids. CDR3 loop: CSVVPGNTEAFF.

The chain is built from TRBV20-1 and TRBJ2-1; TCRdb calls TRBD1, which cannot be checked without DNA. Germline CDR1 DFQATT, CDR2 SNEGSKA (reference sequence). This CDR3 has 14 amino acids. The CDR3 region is CSARWAGGGNEQFF.

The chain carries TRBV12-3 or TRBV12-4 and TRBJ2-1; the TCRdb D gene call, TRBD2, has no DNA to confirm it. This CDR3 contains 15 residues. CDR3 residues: CASSLGGAGSHEQFF.

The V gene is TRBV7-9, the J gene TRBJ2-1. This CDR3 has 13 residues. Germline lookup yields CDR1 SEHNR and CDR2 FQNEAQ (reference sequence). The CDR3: CASSLGGSDEQFF.

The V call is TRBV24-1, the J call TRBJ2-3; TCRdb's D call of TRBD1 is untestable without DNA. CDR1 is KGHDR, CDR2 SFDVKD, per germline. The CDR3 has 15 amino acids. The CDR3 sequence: CATSDPFGGTDTQYF.

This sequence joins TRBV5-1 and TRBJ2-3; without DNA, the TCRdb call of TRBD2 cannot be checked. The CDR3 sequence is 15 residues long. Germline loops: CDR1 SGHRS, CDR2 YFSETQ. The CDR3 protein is CASSSSSGYTDTQYF. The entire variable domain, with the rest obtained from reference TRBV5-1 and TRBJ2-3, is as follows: KAGVTQTPRYLIKTRGQQVTLSCSPISGHRSVSWYQQTPGQGLQFLFEYFSETQRNKGNFPGRFSGRQFSNSRSEMNVSTLELGDSALYLCASSSSSGYTDTQYFGPGTRLTVL.